This T cell receptor (beta chain) came from a study of T-cell reconstitution after alpha-beta-depleted transplantation in children. This clonotype appeared a few times. Its antigen is currently unknown. The CDR3 sequence is 12 residues long. Germline CDR1 reads DFQATT; CDR2 reads SNEGSKA (reference sequence). After removal of 7 bases from V and 6 bases from J, the junction contained 4 bases not matched to a gene. The study's findings and limits: Where alpha-beta T cells came from about two months after transplant was reportedly several hundred expanded graft clones. The authors attributed T-cell counts and diversity one year after transplant mostly to newly produced T cells. For some patients, TCRbeta diversity was high at day 60 because of recipient T cells and thymic progenitors that survived.

A library of TCRbeta sequences, prepared with unique molecular identifiers, was generated. MiXCR, run by TCRdb on the PCR reads, gives a single entry per CDR3 protein. Of under 850,000 distinct CDR3 sequences listed, around 14% are singletons. This material consisted of PBMCs, taken before TCRalphabeta/CD19-depleted stem cell transplant. The chain joins TRBV20-1 to TRBJ1-5; 9 bases align to TRBD1. This TCR came from a girl aged 2 to 10 with congenital amegakaryocytic thrombocytopenia, due to receive a stem cell transplant. The CDR3 here is CSVNRGLQPQHF. The DNA for the CDR3 is TGCAGTGTTAACAGGGGGCTTCAGCCCCAGCATTTT.